One and the same sample provided the 9 T cell receptor beta chains below, sequenced in a study of cytomegalovirus exposure and HLA in healthy donors. In the PCR, 60 Vbeta and 13 Jbeta primers were used. The assay was immunoSEQ multiplex PCR, and TCRdb's table has in-frame clones only and misses some. The sample records some 65,000 clones, less than 70% being singletons. Sequenced input: PBMCs. All receptors come from a woman aged 25 to 39 in good health and CMV-seronegative.

CDR3 region: CASSPLQGPQETQYF. CDR3 sequence (DNA): TGTGCCAGCTCACCACTGCAGGGCCCACAAGAGACCCAGTACTTC. The J gene is TRBJ2-5, the V gene TRBV18; possible D gene TRBD1, 5 bases. V dropped 1 base and J dropped 2 bases, with 11 bases sitting between them. Germline CDR1 reads KGHSH; CDR2 reads LQKENI. CDR3 length: 15 amino acids.

Here the CDR3 DNA reads TGTGCCAGCAGCCGAATCGTAACTAGCGGGGGGGCTGATACGCAGTATTTT. Translating gives CASSRIVTSGGADTQYF. This sequence joins TRBV7-2 and TRBJ2-3, with 13 positions matching TRBD2. The germline V gene has CDR1 SGHTA and CDR2 FQGNSA. J was trimmed by 6 bases and V by 5 bases; bases with no gene match: 11. The CDR3 has 17 residues.

This clone appeared many times. The chain carries TRBV19 and TRBJ2-3, with 10 bases fitting TRBD2. Per the germline V gene, CDR1 is LNHDA and CDR2 is SQIVND (reference sequence). The ends lost 6 bases at V and 3 bases at J; junction bases unmatched: 3. This CDR3 is 14 amino acids long. For the CDR3, the DNA is TGTGCCAGTAGCGGACTAGCGGATACAGATACGCAGTATTTT. The encoded protein is CASSGLADTDTQYF.

DNA for the CDR3: TGTGCCAGCAGCTCCGGCGTAAGGGGGTTTTACGAGCAGTACTTC. Residues: CASSSGVRGFYEQYF. The rearrangement links TRBV28 to TRBJ2-7; perhaps TRBD1 as D (6 bases). Germline V gene sequence: CDR1 MDHEN, CDR2 SYDVKM. The CDR3 loop spans 15 amino acids. V lost 6 bases and J 4 bases, leaving 19 bases between the germline ends.

This CDR3 reads CASSLGTQRTEAFF. For the CDR3, the DNA is TGCGCCAGCAGCTTGGGTACGCAGCGAACTGAAGCTTTCTTT. This sequence joins TRBV5-1 and TRBJ1-1, with D unresolved. Germline V gene data show CDR1 as SGHRS and CDR2 as YFSETQ. The V and J ends lost 0 bases and 5 bases respectively, with 11 bases between them. This CDR3 comprises 14 residues.

In its sample, this clone was seen a few times. This chain joins TRBV9 and TRBJ2-7, with 9 bases lining up with TRBD2. V was pared by 4 bases and J by 5 bases, with 13 bases of the junction left unmatched. The CDR3 is made up of 16 amino acids. CDR1 and CDR2 from the germline V gene are SGDLS and YYNGEE. The CDR3 nucleotides are TGTGCCAGCAGCACCCCCTTGAGCGGGGGGTCCCACGAGCAGTACTTC. Translation gives CASSTPLSGGSHEQYF.

J is TRBJ1-5 and V is TRBV19; 7 bases are a match to TRBD1. Germline values: CDR1 LNHDA, CDR2 SQIVND (reference sequence). V was pared by 5 bases and J by 3 bases, with 10 bases of the junction left unmatched. This CDR3 has 16 amino acids. The DNA for the CDR3 is TGTGCCAGTAGTTCCAACAGACAGGGAGCCAATCAGCCCCAGCATTTT. Translating gives CASSSNRQGANQPQHF. Full variable domain (rest looked up from reference TRBV19 and TRBJ1-5): DGGITQSPKYLFRKEGQNVTLSCEQNLNHDAMYWYRQDPGQGLRLIYYSQIVNDFQKGDIAEGYSVSREKKESFPLTVTSAQKNPTAFYLCASSSNRQGANQPQHFGDGTRLSIL.

The chain's CDR3 is CASDERSEQFF. The CDR3 DNA reads TGTGCCAGCGACGAGCGATCTGAGCAGTTCTTC. This chain joins TRBV18 and TRBJ2-1; the D is unclear. CDR1 KGHSH and CDR2 LQKENI come from the germline V gene. The CDR3 length is 11 residues. Trimming stripped 8 bases from V and 9 bases from J, with 11 bases between.

This chain uses TRBV10-2 with TRBJ2-7; TRBD2 matches 8 bases. This CDR3 is 15 amino acids long. Germline assignment: CDR1 WSHSY and CDR2 SAAADI. V dropped 6 bases and J dropped 1; count of bases not matched to a gene: 8. As DNA, the CDR3 is TGCGCCAGCAGGATCGGACTAGCTGGGTCCTACGAGCAGTACTTC. Translation: CASRIGLAGSYEQYF.